This T cell receptor beta chain was found in a study of metastatic and nonmetastatic thyroid tumors. Every patient underwent thyroid surgery untreated. CDR3 length equals 18 residues. V dropped 1 base and J dropped 2 bases, with 20 bases sitting between them. Germline V CDR1 and CDR2: MNHEY, SMNVEV (reference sequence). TCRdb reanalyzed the PCR reads with MiXCR. The sample consists of around 30,000 clones, 15% to 20% of them appearing once. The chain has TRBV27 and TRBJ2-5; D unresolved. The TCR sequence derives from a female donor with papillary thyroid cancer or a benign thyroid nodule (not recorded which). Some clones in this sample may be carry-over from other donors' samples. The sequenced sample consisted of blood. The CDR3 loop reads CASSLLVSSLNQQETQYF. The CDR3 DNA follows: TGTGCCAGCAGTTTATTGGTCAGCAGTTTAAACCAACAAGAGACCCAGTACTTC.